This T cell receptor beta chain was sequenced for a study of blood T cells in healthy people across ages. This clonotype was recorded at least ten times. Its specificity is not known. Germline CDR1 is DFQATT and CDR2 is SNEGSKA (reference sequence). CDR3 length: 17 residues. V shed 4 bases, J shed 1 base, and the junction held 10 bases outside the gene matches. For the second PCR, which ran for about 6 to 11 cycles, a sample-barcoded 5' primer and a J-beta primer mix were used. MiXCR was run by TCRdb on the 5' RACE reads, yielding one entry per CDR3 protein. The sample shows roughly 900,000 distinct CDR3 sequences, 29% of them seen only once. Whole-study results and caveats: A roughly linear fall in TCR beta diversity per million T cells was seen with increasing age.

Sequencing used blood. This chain uses TRBV20-1 with TRBJ2-3; 11 bases are shared with TRBD2. This clonotype was sampled from an elderly woman in good health. DNA of the CDR3: TGCAGTGCTACAGTAGCGGGGGGGAAAGGTGGCACAGATACGCAGTATTTT. It translates to CSATVAGGKGGTDTQYF.